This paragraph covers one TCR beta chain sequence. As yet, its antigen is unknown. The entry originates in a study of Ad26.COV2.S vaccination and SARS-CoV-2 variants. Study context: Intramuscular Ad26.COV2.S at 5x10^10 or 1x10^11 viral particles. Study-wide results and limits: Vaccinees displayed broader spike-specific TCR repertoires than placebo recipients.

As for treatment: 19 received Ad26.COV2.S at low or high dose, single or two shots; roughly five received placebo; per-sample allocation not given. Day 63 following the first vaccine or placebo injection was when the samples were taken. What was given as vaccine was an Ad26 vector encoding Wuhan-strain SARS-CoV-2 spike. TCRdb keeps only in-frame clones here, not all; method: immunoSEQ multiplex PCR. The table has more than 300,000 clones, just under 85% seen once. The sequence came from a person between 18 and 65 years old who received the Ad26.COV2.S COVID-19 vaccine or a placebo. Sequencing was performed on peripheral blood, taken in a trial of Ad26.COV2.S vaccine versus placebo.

CDR3: CASSPGTSGGYEQYF. In DNA form, the CDR3 reads TGTGCCAGCAGCCCCGGGACTAGCGGGGGGTACGAGCAGTACTTC. This chain uses TRBV9 with TRBJ2-7; 15 bases fit TRBD2. V dropped 4 bases and J dropped 4; count of bases not matched to a gene: 3. The germline gives CDR1 SGDLS, CDR2 YYNGEE. The CDR3 has 15 amino acids.